One sample yielded the 20 T cell receptor beta chains listed below, sequenced in a study of lymphopenia after photon versus proton radiotherapy. Using immunoSEQ multiplex PCR, the repertoire was profiled, and TCRdb retains in-frame clones only, with some absent. The table has 83,000 or so clones, around 83% seen once; the top ten hold approximately 1.3%. Specimen: peripheral blood, collected from a patient treated with proton-based radiotherapy. These receptor sequences come from a man between 60 and 75 years old with pancreatic cancer.

This CDR3 reads CASSLLAVGTGTYEQYF. The CDR3 nucleotides are TGCGCCAGCAGCTTGTTGGCGGTTGGGACAGGGACCTACGAGCAGTACTTC. The gene calls are TRBV5-1 and TRBJ2-7; 9 bases map to TRBD1. Germline V CDR1 and CDR2: SGHRS, YFSETQ. Trimming removed 1 base from V and 2 bases from J; junction bases left unmatched: 10. This CDR3 comprises 17 residues.

This chain uses TRBV28 with TRBJ2-5; 8 nucleotides align to TRBD2. V dropped 8 bases and J dropped 5; count of bases not matched to a gene: 13. This CDR3 contains 15 residues. The germline V gene has CDR1 MDHEN and CDR2 SYDVKM. The chain's CDR3 is CASRTPRGAQETQYF. Here the CDR3 DNA reads TGTGCCAGCCGGACTCCGCGGGGGGCGCAGGAGACCCAGTACTTC.

The rearrangement joins TRBV28 to TRBJ2-7; D might be TRBD2 (6 bases). The CDR3 runs to 14 residues. CDR1 is MDHEN, CDR2 SYDVKM, per germline. The V end lost 5 bases, the J end lost 3 bases, and 14 bases lay between the germline ends. CDR3 residues: CASSIPGLYYEQYF. In DNA, the CDR3 is TGTGCCAGCAGTATCCCGGGACTCTACTACGAGCAGTACTTC.

This rearrangement joins TRBV4-3 to TRBJ2-6, with no clear D. The CDR3 contains 14 residues. The V end was cut by 3 bases, the J end by 3 bases, with 6 bases between. Germline loops: CDR1 LGHNA, CDR2 YSLEER. CDR3 DNA: TGCGCCAGCAGCCAGGGTCTTGGGGCCAACGTCCTGACTTTC. Protein sequence: CASSQGLGANVLTF.

V and J are TRBV11-1 and TRBJ2-2, with D possibly being TRBD2 (5 bases). Germline V gene sequence: CDR1 SGHAT, CDR2 FQDESV (reference sequence). The CDR3 loop spans 15 amino acids. Trimming cost V 1 base and J 5 bases, with 11 bases left between them. In DNA form, the CDR3 reads TGTGCCAGCAGCTTAGGTGCTAGCAGTACCGGGGAGCTGTTTTTT. This translates into CASSLGASSTGELFF.

The chain has TRBV19 and TRBJ2-2, with TRBD2 matching over 7 bases. Germline assignment: CDR1 LNHDA and CDR2 SQIVND (reference sequence). The CDR3 covers 14 residues. The J segment lost 6 bases and the V segment lost 5 bases, leaving 6 bases of the junction unmatched. The CDR3 sequence is CASSFSSGPGELFF. CDR3 sequence (DNA): TGTGCCAGTAGTTTTTCTAGCGGTCCCGGGGAGCTGTTTTTT.

This chain connects TRBV27 to TRBJ1-4, with D possibly being TRBD1 (5 bases). The germline V gene has CDR1 MNHEY and CDR2 SMNVEV (reference sequence). V was trimmed by 7 bases and J by 4 bases, leaving 19 bases between them. The CDR3 length is 16 residues. The CDR3 nucleotides are TGTGCCAGCAAATTCCCTGGGGGGTCCCTTAATGAAAAACTGTTTTTT. Encoded protein: CASKFPGGSLNEKLFF.

The chain employs TRBV2 and TRBJ2-7; TRBD2 agrees at 7 bases. This CDR3 region has 15 residues. V trimming: 3 bases; J trimming: 2 bases; junction bases outside the gene matches: 7. In germline, CDR1 is SNHLY, CDR2 FYNNEI. The CDR3 sequence: CASSDVGGRTYEQYF. The CDR3 DNA is TGTGCCAGCAGTGACGTGGGAGGGAGAACCTACGAGCAGTACTTC.

This sequence joins TRBV6-5 and TRBJ2-7; 9 bases agree with TRBD1. In germline, CDR1 is MNHEY, CDR2 SVGAGI. This CDR3 is 15 amino acids long. J lost 6 bases, V lost 0 bases, and 6 bases had no gene match. The CDR3 coding sequence is TGTGCCAGCAGTTACTCTCCGGGACAGGGCACCGAGCAGTACTTC. As protein: CASSYSPGQGTEQYF.

The chain carries TRBV11-3 and TRBJ2-5, with a tentative D call TRBD2 (5 bases). The CDR3 is made up of 12 amino acids. V dropped 1 base and J dropped 6 bases, with 6 bases sitting between them. From germline, CDR1 is SGHNT and CDR2 YENEEA. CDR3 DNA: TGTGCCAGCAGCTTAGCCGGGAAGACCCAGTACTTC. This gives the protein CASSLAGKTQYF.

This rearrangement joins TRBV18 to TRBJ2-7; D not certain. There are 12 residues in the CDR3. The V gene lost 4 bases and the J gene lost 4 bases, with 8 bases spanning the gap. CDR1 and CDR2 (germline): KGHSH, LQKENI. CDR3 sequence: CASSLDGYEQYF. The DNA of the CDR3 is TGTGCCAGCTCACTCGACGGTTACGAGCAGTACTTC.

This chain uses TRBV6-5 with TRBJ2-5; D is possibly TRBD1 or TRBD2 (6 bases each). Per the germline V gene, CDR1 is MNHEY and CDR2 is SVGAGI. CDR3 length: 15 amino acids. V lost 5 bases and J 1 base, leaving 14 bases between the germline ends. CDR3 nucleotides: TGTGCCAGCAGTCCCAGGGGAGCGGGCCAAGAGACCCAGTACTTC. This translates into CASSPRGAGQETQYF.

This clone was seen just once. The chain couples TRBV7-2 to TRBJ2-3; no firm D call. The germline V gene has CDR1 SGHTA and CDR2 FQGNSA. The CDR3 runs to 12 residues. V shed 4 bases and J shed 2 bases, with 4 bases lying between them. This chain's CDR3 is CASSYNTDTQYF. The CDR3 coding sequence is TGTGCCAGCAGCTACAACACAGATACGCAGTATTTT.

V is TRBV9 and J is TRBJ2-3, with 7 bases matching TRBD2. CDR1 and CDR2 from the germline V gene are SGDLS and YYNGEE. The CDR3 runs to 14 residues. Unmatched junction bases numbered 9, after V lost 8 bases and J lost 3 bases. The DNA for the CDR3 is TGTGCCAGTAATACGGGACTATCAACAGATACGCAGTATTTT. The encoded protein is CASNTGLSTDTQYF.

This rearrangement joins TRBV21-1 to TRBJ2-7; no DNA check was done on the table's D call, TRBD2. TRBV21-1 is given as a pseudogene. The CDR3 consists of 16 residues. The CDR3 protein is CASSPLIRRSSYEQYF. The CDR3 nucleotides are TGTGCCAGCAGCCCCCTAATAAGAAGGAGCTCCTACGAGCAGTACTTC.

This clone was counted a few times. The J gene is TRBJ1-2, the V gene TRBV27; TRBD1 matches 7 bases. The CDR3 consists of 15 residues. Germline V lookup: CDR1 MNHEY, CDR2 SMNVEV (reference sequence). Unmatched junction bases numbered 8, after V lost 5 bases and J lost 2 bases. As DNA, the CDR3 is TGTGCCAGCAGTACTTACAGGGGAGAGAACTATGGCTACACCTTC. This gives the protein CASSTYRGENYGYTF.

The chain has TRBV6-6 and TRBJ1-1; D is undetermined. Germline CDR1 and CDR2: MNHNY and SVGAGI (reference sequence). Between the trimmed V and J ends, which lost 4 bases and 0 bases, there was a span of 9 bases. CDR3 length: 14 residues. CDR3 region: CASSFTGMNTEAFF. CDR3 nucleotide sequence: TGTGCCAGCAGTTTCACTGGGATGAACACTGAAGCTTTCTTT.

The V gene is TRBV7-9, the J gene TRBJ1-2, with 7 bases fitting TRBD1. The CDR3 contains 14 residues. Germline V gives CDR1 SEHNR, CDR2 FQNEAQ (reference sequence). V was pared by 1 base and J by 4 bases, with 3 bases of the junction left unmatched. The CDR3 nucleotides read TGTGCCAGCAGCTTAGGGGGGACAGCCTATGGCTACACCTTC. Amino acid sequence: CASSLGGTAYGYTF.

CDR3 protein: CASSRGGTEAYEQYF. The CDR3 nucleotides read TGTGCCAGCAGCCGGGGTGGGACAGAGGCCTACGAGCAGTACTTC. The gene calls are TRBV7-2 and TRBJ2-7; TRBD1 matches 7 bases. The V gene end was trimmed by 5 bases and the J gene end by 2 bases; junction bases not matched to a gene: 9. The CDR3 runs to 15 residues. In germline, CDR1 is SGHTA, CDR2 FQGNSA.

This clone was seen only once. The chain is built from TRBV7-2 and TRBJ2-2, with a tentative D call TRBD2 (6 bases). The germline V gene has CDR1 SGHTA and CDR2 FQGNSA. The V end lost 6 bases, the J end lost 5 bases, and 10 bases lay between the germline ends. The CDR3 is 13 residues long. This CDR3 is CASSWRETGELFF. Here the CDR3 DNA reads TGTGCCAGCAGTTGGAGGGAAACCGGGGAGCTGTTTTTT.